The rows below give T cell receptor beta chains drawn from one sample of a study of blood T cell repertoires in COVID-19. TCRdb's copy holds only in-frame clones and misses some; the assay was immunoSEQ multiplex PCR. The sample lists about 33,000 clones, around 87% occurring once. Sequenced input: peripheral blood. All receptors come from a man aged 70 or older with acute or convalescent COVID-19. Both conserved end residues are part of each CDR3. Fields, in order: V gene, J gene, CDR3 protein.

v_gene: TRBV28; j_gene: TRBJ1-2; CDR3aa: CASSLSANYGYTF
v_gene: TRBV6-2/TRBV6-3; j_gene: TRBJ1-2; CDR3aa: CASSLGHRYYTNYGYTF
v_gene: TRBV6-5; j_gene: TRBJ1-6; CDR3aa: CASSLGGTGFSPLHF
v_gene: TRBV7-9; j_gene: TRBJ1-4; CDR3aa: CASSLGSGSNEKLFF
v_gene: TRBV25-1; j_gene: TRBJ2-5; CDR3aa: CASTSGTRNTQYF
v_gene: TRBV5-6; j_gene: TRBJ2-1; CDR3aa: CASSLGRGSGTSYNEQFF
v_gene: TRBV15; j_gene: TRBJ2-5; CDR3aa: CATSRVLKRGETQYF
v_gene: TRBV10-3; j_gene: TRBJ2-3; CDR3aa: CAISEAAQRGGPDTQYF
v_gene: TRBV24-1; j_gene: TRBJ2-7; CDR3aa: CATSDSGTGAYEQYF
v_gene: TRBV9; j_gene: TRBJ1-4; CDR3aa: CASSSRDRGLINEKLFF
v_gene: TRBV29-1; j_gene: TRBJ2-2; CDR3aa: CSVAGGGALKNTGELFF
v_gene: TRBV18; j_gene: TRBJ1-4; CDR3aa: CASSPSGGTNEKLFF
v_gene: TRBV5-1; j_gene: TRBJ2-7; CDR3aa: CASRLATGQYEQYF
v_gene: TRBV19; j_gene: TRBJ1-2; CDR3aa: CASSIPGGGYGYTF
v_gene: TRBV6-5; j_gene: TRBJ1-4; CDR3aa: CASMGDRDEKLFF
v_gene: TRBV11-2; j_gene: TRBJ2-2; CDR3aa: CASSLVTRAPNTGELFF
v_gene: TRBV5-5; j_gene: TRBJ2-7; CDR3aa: CASSLVTGQGYEQYF
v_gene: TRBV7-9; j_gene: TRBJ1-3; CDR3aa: CASSQGQAGRNTIYF
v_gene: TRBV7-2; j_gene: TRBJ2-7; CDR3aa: CASSLLRGSPYEQYF
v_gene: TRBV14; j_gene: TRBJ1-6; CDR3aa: CASSQAPYSPLHF
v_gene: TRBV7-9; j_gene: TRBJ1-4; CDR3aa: CASSFDRGNEKLFF
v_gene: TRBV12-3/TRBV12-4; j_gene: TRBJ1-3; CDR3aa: CASSLRLNTIYF
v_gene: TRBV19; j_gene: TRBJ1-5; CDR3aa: CATSSGTTPNQPQHF
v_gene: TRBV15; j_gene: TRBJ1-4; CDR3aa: CATSRVMTPGEKLFF
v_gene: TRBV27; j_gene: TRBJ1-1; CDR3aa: CASSPGLNTEAFF
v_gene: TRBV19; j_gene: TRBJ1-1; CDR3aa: CASSIGGDRARTEAFF
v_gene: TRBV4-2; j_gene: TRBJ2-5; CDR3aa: CASSQGTGPKETQYF
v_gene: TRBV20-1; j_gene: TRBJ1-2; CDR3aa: CSASKSYGYTF
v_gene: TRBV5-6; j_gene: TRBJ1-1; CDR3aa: CASSLGPNTEAFF
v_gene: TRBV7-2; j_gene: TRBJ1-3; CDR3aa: CASSFTPRSGNTIYF
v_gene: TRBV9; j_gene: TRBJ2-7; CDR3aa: CASSVTGAGEQYF
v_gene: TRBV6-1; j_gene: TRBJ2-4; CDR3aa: CASSEDRGRFALYQYF
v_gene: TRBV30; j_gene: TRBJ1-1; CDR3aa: CAWISDRMNTEAFF
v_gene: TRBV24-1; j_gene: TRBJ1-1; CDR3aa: CATSAGQGAREAEAFF
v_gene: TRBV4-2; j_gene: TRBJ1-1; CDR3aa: CASSRDWSSDAFF
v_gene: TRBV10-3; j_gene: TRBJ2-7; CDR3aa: CAISEYEAPNEQYF
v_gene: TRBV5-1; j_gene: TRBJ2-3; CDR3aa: CASSLSLAGGSDTQYF
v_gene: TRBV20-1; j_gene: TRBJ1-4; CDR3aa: CSASPPRDIYDEKLFF
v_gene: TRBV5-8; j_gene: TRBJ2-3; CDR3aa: CASSLLTSGESDTQYF
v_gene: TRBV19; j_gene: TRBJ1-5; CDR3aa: CASSTRYSGTSLSNQPQHF
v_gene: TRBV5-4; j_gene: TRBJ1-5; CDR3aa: CASSRSGGGSQPQHF
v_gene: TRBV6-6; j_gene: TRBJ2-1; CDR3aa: CASSYSGTGVDEQFF
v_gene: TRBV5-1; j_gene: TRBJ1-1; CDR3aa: CASSWTDRNTEAFF
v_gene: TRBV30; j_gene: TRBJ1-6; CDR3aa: CAWSSQTGGSGSPLHF
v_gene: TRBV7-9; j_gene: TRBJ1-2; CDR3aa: CASSDDTYGYTF
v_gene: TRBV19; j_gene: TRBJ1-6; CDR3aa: CASSIGQDNSPLHF
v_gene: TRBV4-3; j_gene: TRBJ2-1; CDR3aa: CASSQGTALSYNEQFF
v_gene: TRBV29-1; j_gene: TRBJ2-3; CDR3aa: CSVEGTSEGSTDTQYF
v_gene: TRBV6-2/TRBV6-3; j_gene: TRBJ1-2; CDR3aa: CASSSARGNNYGYTF
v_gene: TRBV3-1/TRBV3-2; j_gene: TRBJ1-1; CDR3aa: CASSSTGFTEAFF
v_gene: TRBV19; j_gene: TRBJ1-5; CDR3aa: CASSDRENQPQHF
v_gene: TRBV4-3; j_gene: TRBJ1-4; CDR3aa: CASSHSRPYTTEKLFF